The 4 T cell receptor beta chains below were found in one sample sequenced in a study of T-cell reconstitution after alpha-beta-depleted transplantation in children. Library preparation (for TCRbeta) was performed with unique molecular identifiers. Using its own MiXCR run on the PCR reads, TCRdb lists one record per CDR3 protein. This sample has about 460,000 distinct CDR3 sequences, with 10% found just once. The sequenced sample was PBMCs, obtained before TCRalphabeta/CD19-depleted stem cell transplant. These receptors were taken from a child aged 2 to 9 with inherited bone marrow failure, due to receive a stem cell transplant.

The CDR3 reads CAISESGHATSYNEQFF. DNA of the CDR3: TGTGCCATCAGTGAGTCAGGACACGCTACCTCCTACAATGAGCAGTTCTTC. The chain carries TRBV10-3 and TRBJ2-1, with D possibly being TRBD1 (5 bases). CDR1 is ENHRY, CDR2 SYGVKD, per germline. Trimming stripped 0 bases from V and 0 bases from J, with 12 bases between. The CDR3 contains 17 residues.

Many counts were recorded for this clonotype. The chain carries TRBV3-1 and TRBJ2-2; TRBD2 aligns across 8 bases. This CDR3 region has 16 residues. Germline-derived CDR1 and CDR2 are LGHDT and YNNKEL (reference sequence). V dropped 3 bases and J dropped 1; count of bases not matched to a gene: 4. DNA of the CDR3: TGTGCCAGCAGCCATCCGACTAGCGAGAACACCGGGGAGCTGTTTTTT. It encodes CASSHPTSENTGELFF.

This clonotype has more than one count but fewer than ten. The gene calls are TRBV30 and TRBJ2-3; D uncertain. Germline CDR1 and CDR2: GTSNPN and SVGIG (reference sequence). The CDR3 covers 12 residues. V was cut by 5 bases and J by 4 bases, with 10 bases left in between. Here the CDR3 reads CAWGDEADTQYF. The CDR3 DNA reads TGTGCCTGGGGGGATGAAGCAGATACGCAGTATTTT. The variable domain in full, with the rest retrieved from reference TRBV30 and TRBJ2-3, is SQTIHQWPATLVQPVGSPLSLECTVEGTSNPNLYWYRQAAGRGLQLLFYSVGIGQISSEVPQNLSASRPQDRQFILSSKKLLLSDSGFYLCAWGDEADTQYFGPGTRLTVL.

This clonotype was detected many times. The V gene is TRBV6-1, the J gene TRBJ2-7; no reliable D call. The CDR3 runs 14 residues. CDR1 is MNHNS, CDR2 SASEGT, per germline. V lost 6 bases and J lost 0, with 12 bases in between. In nucleotides, the CDR3 is TGTGCCAGCAGACAGACGATCAGCTCCTACGAGCAGTACTTC. It yields the protein CASRQTISSYEQYF.